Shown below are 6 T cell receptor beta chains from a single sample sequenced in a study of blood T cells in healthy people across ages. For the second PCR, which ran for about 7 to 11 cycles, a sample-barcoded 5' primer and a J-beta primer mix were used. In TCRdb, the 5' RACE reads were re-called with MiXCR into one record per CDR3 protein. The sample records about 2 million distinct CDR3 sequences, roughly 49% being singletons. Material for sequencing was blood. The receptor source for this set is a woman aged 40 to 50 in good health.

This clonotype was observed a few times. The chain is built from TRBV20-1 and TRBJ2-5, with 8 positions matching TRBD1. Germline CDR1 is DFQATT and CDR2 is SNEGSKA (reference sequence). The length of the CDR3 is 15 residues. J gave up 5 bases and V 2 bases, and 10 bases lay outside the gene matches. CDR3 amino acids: CSARPPGQAKETQYF. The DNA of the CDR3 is TGCAGTGCTAGACCACCGGGACAGGCGAAGGAGACCCAGTACTTC.

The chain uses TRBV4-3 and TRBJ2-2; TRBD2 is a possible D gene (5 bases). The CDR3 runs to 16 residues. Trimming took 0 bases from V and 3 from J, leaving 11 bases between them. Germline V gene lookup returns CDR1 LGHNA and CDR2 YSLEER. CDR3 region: CASSQESDYHTGELFF. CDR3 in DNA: TGCGCCAGCAGCCAAGAATCTGACTATCACACCGGGGAGCTGTTTTTT.

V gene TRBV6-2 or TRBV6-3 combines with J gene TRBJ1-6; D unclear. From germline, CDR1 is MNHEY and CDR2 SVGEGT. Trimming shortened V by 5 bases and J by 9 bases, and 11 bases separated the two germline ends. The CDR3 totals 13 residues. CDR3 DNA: TGTGCCAGCAGTATAACTTGGGTTTCACCCCTCCACTTT. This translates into CASSITWVSPLHF.

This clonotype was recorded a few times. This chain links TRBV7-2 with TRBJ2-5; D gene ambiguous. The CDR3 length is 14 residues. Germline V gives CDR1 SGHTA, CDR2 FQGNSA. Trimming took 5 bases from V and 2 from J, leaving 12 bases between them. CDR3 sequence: CASSADGRQETQYF. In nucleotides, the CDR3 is TGTGCCAGCAGCGCCGACGGTCGTCAAGAGACCCAGTACTTC. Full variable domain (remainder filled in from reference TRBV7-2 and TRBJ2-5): GAGVSQSPSNKVTEKGKDVELRCDPISGHTALYWYRQSLGQGLEFLIYFQGNSAPDKSGLPSDRFSAERTGGSVSTLTIQRTQQEDSAVYLCASSADGRQETQYFGPGTRLLVL.

CDR3 sequence reads: CASRDRTPHEQYF. CDR3 DNA sequence: TGTGCCAGCAGGGACCGGACGCCTCACGAGCAGTACTTC. The chain joins TRBV6-5 to TRBJ2-4; D call uncertain. The last part of the DNA fits TRBJ2-7 better; the J call may be wrong. The CDR3 has 13 residues. Germline CDR1 MNHEY, CDR2 SVGAGI.

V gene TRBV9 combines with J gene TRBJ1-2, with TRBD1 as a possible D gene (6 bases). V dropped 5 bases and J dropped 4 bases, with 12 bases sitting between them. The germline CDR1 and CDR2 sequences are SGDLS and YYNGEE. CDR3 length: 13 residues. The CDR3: CASRAGVAYGYTF. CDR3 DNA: TGTGCCAGCAGGGCAGGGGTGGCCTATGGCTACACCTTC.